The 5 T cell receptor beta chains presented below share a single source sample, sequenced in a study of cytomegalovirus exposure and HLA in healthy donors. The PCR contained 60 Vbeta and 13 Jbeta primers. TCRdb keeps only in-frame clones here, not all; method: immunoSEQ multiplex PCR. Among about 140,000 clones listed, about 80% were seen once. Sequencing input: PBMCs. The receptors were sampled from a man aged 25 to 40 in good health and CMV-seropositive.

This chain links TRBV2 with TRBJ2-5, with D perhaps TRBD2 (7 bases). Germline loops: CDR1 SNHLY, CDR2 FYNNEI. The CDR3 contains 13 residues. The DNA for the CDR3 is TGTGCGGGGAGAGCGGGGAGGGGGGAGACCCAGTACTTC. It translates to CAGRAGRGETQYF.

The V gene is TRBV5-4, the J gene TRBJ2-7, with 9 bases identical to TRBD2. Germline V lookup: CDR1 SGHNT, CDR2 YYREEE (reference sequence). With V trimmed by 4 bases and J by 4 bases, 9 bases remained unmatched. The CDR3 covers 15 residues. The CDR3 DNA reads TGTGCCAGCAGCCCGGGGGCGGGAGGGCAGTACGAGCAGTACTTC. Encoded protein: CASSPGAGGQYEQYF.

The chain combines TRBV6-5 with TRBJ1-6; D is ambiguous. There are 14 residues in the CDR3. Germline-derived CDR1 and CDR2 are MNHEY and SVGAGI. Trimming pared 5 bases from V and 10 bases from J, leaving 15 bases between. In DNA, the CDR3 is TGTGCCAGCAGTAAGACCTCCGGGAGCTCACCCCTCCACTTT. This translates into CASSKTSGSSPLHF.

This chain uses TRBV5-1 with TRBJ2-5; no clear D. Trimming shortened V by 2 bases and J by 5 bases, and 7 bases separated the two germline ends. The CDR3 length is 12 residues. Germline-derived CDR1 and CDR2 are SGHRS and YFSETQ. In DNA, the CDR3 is TGCGCCAGCAGCTTCAGTTCGGAGACCCAGTACTTC. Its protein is CASSFSSETQYF.

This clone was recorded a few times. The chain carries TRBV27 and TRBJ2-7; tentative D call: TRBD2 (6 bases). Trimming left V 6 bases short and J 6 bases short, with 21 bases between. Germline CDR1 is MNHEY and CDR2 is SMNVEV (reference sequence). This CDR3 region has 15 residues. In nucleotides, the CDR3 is TGTGCCAGCAGAGTCCTCGGGGGAACCGCAGGCGAGCAGTACTTC. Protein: CASRVLGGTAGEQYF.